The 31 T cell receptor beta chains presented below share a single source sample, sequenced in a study of blood T cell repertoires in COVID-19. Profiled with immunoSEQ multiplex PCR; TCRdb holds only in-frame clones, not every one. The table includes 73,000 or so clones, roughly 83% detected once. What was sequenced was peripheral blood. The receptors were sampled from a woman aged 55-69 years with acute or convalescent COVID-19.

The chain uses TRBV9 and TRBJ2-3; the match to TRBD2 covers 11 bases. The V and J ends lost 4 bases and 1 base, in that order; junction bases with no gene match: 14. The CDR3 spans 19 residues. CDR1 is SGDLS, CDR2 YYNGEE, per germline. The CDR3, as DNA: TGTGCCAGCAGCCTCAGTAGCGGGGGGGCCATATTCGGCACAGATACGCAGTATTTT. Its protein product is CASSLSSGGAIFGTDTQYF.

This clone was observed once. The chain recombines TRBV12-3 or TRBV12-4 with TRBJ2-6; no definite D call. The ends were cut back, 3 bases at V and 8 bases at J, with 5 bases in the middle. The CDR3 runs to 12 residues. CDR3 protein: CASSLNTNVLTF. CDR3 coding DNA: TGTGCCAGCAGTTTGAACACCAACGTCCTGACTTTC.

The chain links TRBV14 to TRBJ1-5; weak D call: TRBD1 (6 bases). The CDR3 has 13 residues. The germline V and J ends were trimmed by 6 bases and 4 bases, with 10 bases remaining between them. Germline values: CDR1 SGHDN, CDR2 FVKESK. The CDR3 DNA reads as TGTGCCAGCAGTGGACAGTTAAATCAGCCCCAGCATTTT. This codes for CASSGQLNQPQHF. The variable domain in full, with the rest retrieved from reference TRBV14 and TRBJ1-5, is EAGVTQFPSHSVIEKGQTVTLRCDPISGHDNLYWYRRVMGKEIKFLLHFVKESKQDESGMPNNRFLAERTGGTYSTLKVQPAELEDSGVYFCASSGQLNQPQHFGDGTRLSIL.

The DNA of the CDR3 is TGTGCCAGCAGCGTAGACCCCCATGGGACAGGGACCTACAATGAGCAGTTCTTC. Translation gives CASSVDPHGTGTYNEQFF. The rearrangement uses TRBV9 and TRBJ2-1, with TRBD1 matching 9 bases. The CDR3 contains 18 residues. Germline V gives CDR1 SGDLS, CDR2 YYNGEE. V was clipped by 0 bases and J by 2 bases; unmatched bases: 9.

The CDR3: CASTYLGTGAYEQYF. CDR3 bases: TGTGCCAGCACTTACCTAGGGACAGGGGCCTACGAGCAGTACTTC. The gene calls are TRBV5-5 and TRBJ2-7, with 10 bases matching TRBD1. The CDR3 is 15 amino acids. Germline CDR1 reads SGHKS; CDR2 reads YYEKEE (reference sequence). J gave up 2 bases and V 6 bases, and 8 bases lay outside the gene matches. The variable domain in full, with the rest retrieved from reference TRBV5-5 and TRBJ2-7, is DAGVTQSPTHLIKTRGQQVTLRCSPISGHKSVSWYQQVLGQGPQFIFQYYEKEERGRGNFPDRFSARQFPNYSSELNVNALLLGDSALYLCASTYLGTGAYEQYFGPGTRLTVT.

The chain employs TRBV5-4 and TRBJ1-2, with TRBD1 matching over 7 bases. CDR3 length: 14 residues. The V segment lost 3 bases and the J segment 0 bases; nucleotides outside the gene matches: 2. Looked up from germline, CDR1 is SGHNT and CDR2 is YYREEE (reference sequence). The CDR3 loop is CASSSDRSNYGYTF. The DNA for the CDR3 is TGTGCCAGCAGCTCGGACAGGTCTAACTATGGCTACACCTTC.

This chain links TRBV5-1 with TRBJ1-1; 7 positions agree with TRBD1. Germline values: CDR1 SGHRS, CDR2 YFSETQ. J gave up 1 base and V 0 bases, and 3 bases lay outside the gene matches. The CDR3 runs 15 residues. The DNA for the CDR3 is TGCGCCAGCAGCTTGGTGAGGACAGGGAACACTGAAGCTTTCTTT. This encodes CASSLVRTGNTEAFF.

V is TRBV6-5 and J is TRBJ1-1, with a possible D match to TRBD1 (6 bases). Germline V gene sequence: CDR1 MNHEY, CDR2 SVGAGI. Trimming cost V 4 bases and J 5 bases, with 14 bases left between them. The CDR3 contains 14 residues. CDR3 residues: CASSSPDSGTEAFF. Written as DNA, the CDR3 is TGTGCCAGCAGTTCCCCGGACAGTGGGACTGAAGCTTTCTTT.

This chain uses TRBV19 with TRBJ1-2; the match to TRBD1 covers 8 bases. The CDR3 runs 14 residues. Germline V gene lookup returns CDR1 LNHDA and CDR2 SQIVND (reference sequence). V gave up 5 bases and J gave up 5 bases; unmatched junction bases: 7. The CDR3 DNA follows: TGTGCCAGTAGTGAGCAGGGGGCCGGGTATGGCTACACCTTC. This codes for CASSEQGAGYGYTF.

The chain joins TRBV11-2 to TRBJ2-3, with D unclear. Germline lookup yields CDR1 SGHAT and CDR2 FQNNGV. V gave up 5 bases and J gave up 2 bases, with 17 bases separating them. The CDR3 length is 16 residues. The CDR3 DNA sequence: TGTGCCAGCAGCCCCCGGAAGACTGCAACCACAGATACGCAGTATTTT. It codes for CASSPRKTATTDTQYF.

The chain employs TRBV7-9 and TRBJ2-6; D call uncertain. V was clipped by 5 bases and J by 2 bases, with 16 bases between them. Germline CDR1 SEHNR, CDR2 FQNEAQ (reference sequence). This CDR3 has 17 residues. The chain's CDR3 is CASSRLNLGPGANVLTF. The CDR3 DNA reads TGTGCCAGCAGCCGATTGAACCTTGGGCCTGGGGCCAACGTCCTGACTTTC.

The count of this clone is one. The chain couples TRBV11-2 to TRBJ1-6; 8 nucleotides line up with TRBD1. The trim removed 4 bases at V and 7 bases at J, leaving 9 bases unmatched. Per germline, CDR1 SGHAT and CDR2 FQNNGV. This CDR3 spans 16 amino acids. CDR3 in DNA: TGTGCCAGCAGCTCTTCTCAAACAGGGGGAAATTCACCCCTCCACTTT. Protein product: CASSSSQTGGNSPLHF.

The chain combines TRBV9 with TRBJ2-7, with a weak D call TRBD2 (7 bases). V was pared by 3 bases and J by 2 bases, with 12 bases between. The CDR3 totals 14 residues. Germline V gene sequence: CDR1 SGDLS, CDR2 YYNGEE. The CDR3 sequence is CASSGGGRPYEQYF. The CDR3 nucleotides read TGTGCCAGCAGCGGCGGGGGCAGGCCCTACGAGCAGTACTTC.

As DNA, the CDR3 is TGTGCCAGCAGCCCTTATAGAAACACTGAAGCTTTCTTT. It yields the protein CASSPYRNTEAFF. This chain uses TRBV12-3 or TRBV12-4 with TRBJ1-1, with D hard to call. The CDR3 extends over 13 amino acids. With 6 bases removed from V and 2 bases from J, the gap between germline ends came to 10 bases.

The chain links TRBV19 to TRBJ1-2, with TRBD1 matching 8 bases. This CDR3 comprises 15 residues. Germline CDR1 LNHDA, CDR2 SQIVND (reference sequence). V dropped 0 bases and J dropped 8; count of bases not matched to a gene: 8. CDR3 DNA sequence: TGTGCCAGTAGTATAGATCCGGGACAGGACAACGGCTACACCTTC. It is translated as CASSIDPGQDNGYTF.

This chain uses TRBV29-1 with TRBJ2-3; 9 bases map to TRBD2. CDR1 is SQVTM, CDR2 ANQGSEA, per germline. This CDR3 comprises 13 residues. Trimming cost V 7 bases and J 7 bases; bases outside gene matches: 9. CDR3 sequence (DNA): TGCAGCGGATCACGCGGGGGGGCGAATACGCAGTATTTT. Translating gives CSGSRGGANTQYF.

J is TRBJ1-6 and V is TRBV19; possible D gene TRBD1, 5 bases. Between the trimmed V and J ends, which lost 7 bases and 8 bases, there was a span of 18 bases. The CDR3 covers 15 residues. CDR1 is LNHDA and CDR2 is SQIVND in the germline V gene (reference sequence). The CDR3 reads CASTPGGGDHSPLHF. The CDR3 nucleotides are TGTGCCAGTACCCCCGGGGGAGGGGATCATTCACCCCTCCACTTT.

This clone has a single count. This chain uses TRBV5-4 with TRBJ1-2, with 7 nucleotides matching TRBD1. The germline V gene encodes CDR1 SGHNT and CDR2 YYREEE (reference sequence). Trimming removed 5 bases from V and 6 bases from J; junction bases left unmatched: 7. The CDR3 has 13 amino acids. The CDR3 coding sequence is TGTGCCAGCAGGTTTGACAGGGTGCATGGCTACACCTTC. Amino acids: CASRFDRVHGYTF. The variable domain in full, with the rest retrieved from reference TRBV5-4 and TRBJ1-2, is ETGVTQSPTHLIKTRGQQVTLRCSSQSGHNTVSWYQQALGQGPQFIFQYYREEENGRGNFPPRFSGLQFPNYSSELNVNALELDDSALYLCASRFDRVHGYTFGSGTRLTVV.

The chain recombines TRBV5-4 with TRBJ1-4, with TRBD1 matching over 7 bases. Germline V CDR1 and CDR2: SGHNT, YYREEE (reference sequence). There are 14 residues in the CDR3. V shed 6 bases, J shed 8 bases, and the junction held 10 bases outside the gene matches. CDR3 nucleotide sequence: TGTGCCAGCACCTTACAGGGGAGAGGCGAAAAACTGTTTTTT. Its protein is CASTLQGRGEKLFF.

The rearrangement uses TRBV7-4 and TRBJ1-5, with TRBD1 matching 11 bases. CDR3 size: 18 residues. From germline, CDR1 is SGHVT and CDR2 SQSDAQ. Trimming cost V 1 base and J 1 base; bases outside gene matches: 6. As DNA, the CDR3 is TGTGCCAGCAGCTTAGTAGGACAGGGGGCGCCGAGCAATCAGCCCCAGCATTTT. Translating gives CASSLVGQGAPSNQPQHF.

V and J are TRBV15 and TRBJ2-5, with 7 bases lining up with TRBD2. CDR1 and CDR2 from the germline V gene are LNHNV and YYDKDF (reference sequence). The CDR3 runs to 15 residues. Losses at the gene ends were 2 bases for V and 4 bases for J; bases not matched to a gene: 7. Here the CDR3 reads CATSRNRGGRETQYF. As DNA, the CDR3 is TGTGCCACCAGCAGAAACCGGGGAGGGCGAGAGACCCAGTACTTC.

The rearrangement joins TRBV19 to TRBJ2-3; no definite D call. Looked up from germline, CDR1 is LNHDA and CDR2 is SQIVND (reference sequence). The CDR3 has 14 amino acids. Trimming left V 3 bases short and J 6 bases short, with 13 bases between. The CDR3 sequence is CASSMSPLSDTQYF. DNA for the CDR3: TGTGCCAGTAGTATGAGCCCGTTGAGCGATACGCAGTATTTT.

CDR3 nucleotide sequence: TGTGCCAGCAGTCAGGGACTGGGGGGACGCGAGCAGTACTTC. Translating it yields CASSQGLGGREQYF. The rearrangement joins TRBV3-1 (or the pseudogene TRBV3-2) to TRBJ2-7, with a weak D call TRBD2 (6 bases). CDR1 is LGHDT, CDR2 YNNKEL, per germline (reference sequence). The CDR3 consists of 14 residues. The V end was cut by 6 bases, the J end by 6 bases, with 18 bases between.

This chain uses TRBV5-1 with TRBJ2-3; 8 positions agree with TRBD2. Germline V gene data show CDR1 as SGHRS and CDR2 as YFSETQ. The junction had 7 bases not matched to a gene; V was cut back by 6 bases and J by 1 base. The length of the CDR3 is 15 residues. The CDR3, as DNA: TGCGCCAGCAAGCGGGAAGCGGGGGGCACAGATACGCAGTATTTT. It yields the protein CASKREAGGTDTQYF.

V is TRBV6-6 and J is TRBJ1-1; D not certain. CDR1 and CDR2 from the germline V gene are MNHNY and SVGAGI (reference sequence). This CDR3 spans 13 amino acids. Trimming took off 2 bases at V and 5 bases at J, with 9 bases between the two ends. CDR3 protein: CASSYTRYTEAFF. In DNA, the CDR3 is TGTGCCAGCAGTTACACGAGGTATACTGAAGCTTTCTTT.

The chain employs TRBV2 and TRBJ1-1; the D gene is possibly TRBD1 (5 bases). The CDR3 has 13 amino acids. Trimming cost V 8 bases and J 2 bases, with 12 bases left between them. The germline CDR1 and CDR2 sequences are SNHLY and FYNNEI. The CDR3 spells CASLYGGNTEAFF. CDR3 nucleotide sequence: TGTGCCAGCCTGTACGGGGGAAACACTGAAGCTTTCTTT.

J is TRBJ1-3 and V is TRBV6-5, with a tentative D call TRBD1 (5 bases). This CDR3 has 15 amino acids. Trimming pared 6 bases from V and 3 bases from J, leaving 15 bases between. Per germline, CDR1 MNHEY and CDR2 SVGAGI. CDR3 sequence reads: CASSPIGGNGNTIYF. The CDR3 DNA sequence: TGTGCCAGCAGCCCCATCGGGGGAAATGGAAACACCATATATTTT.

In DNA, the CDR3 is TGTGCCAGCAGCGTAGGGACAGGCTATGGCTACACCTTC. Its translation: CASSVGTGYGYTF. The chain couples TRBV9 to TRBJ1-2; 7 bases line up with TRBD1. The germline V gene encodes CDR1 SGDLS and CDR2 YYNGEE. Germline trimming cut 0 bases from V and 4 bases from J; bases unmatched to any gene: 0. The CDR3 runs to 13 residues. The entire variable domain, with the rest obtained from reference TRBV9 and TRBJ1-2, is as follows: DSGVTQTPKHLITATGQRVTLRCSPRSGDLSVYWYQQSLDQGLQFLIQYYNGEERAKGNILERFSAQQFPDLHSELNLSSLELGDSALYFCASSVGTGYGYTFGSGTRLTVV.

The gene calls are TRBV7-8 and TRBJ1-6, with 7 bases fitting TRBD1. Per the germline V gene, CDR1 is SGHVS and CDR2 is FQNEAQ. The CDR3 consists of 18 residues. The V and J ends lost 6 bases and 3 bases, in that order; junction bases with no gene match: 14. The CDR3 region has the DNA TGTGCCAGCAGTTTCCTCGCCGGGACAGCCGACTATAATTCACCCCTCCACTTT. This translates into CASSFLAGTADYNSPLHF.

The V gene is TRBV21-1, the J gene TRBJ1-2; the D call TRBD1 from the table was never checked on the DNA. TRBV21-1 is a known pseudogene. CDR3 length: 12 amino acids. CDR3 loop: CASSRQLDGYTF. DNA for the CDR3: TGTGCCAGCAGCAGACAATTGGATGGCTACACCTTC.

The V and J genes are TRBV18 and TRBJ2-1, with 9 bases matching TRBD1. The V and J ends lost 6 bases and 7 bases, in that order; junction bases with no gene match: 10. The CDR3 is made up of 15 amino acids. Per germline, CDR1 KGHSH and CDR2 LQKENI. CDR3 loop: CASSLGTGRLNEQFF. The CDR3 bases are TGTGCCAGCTCTCTTGGGACAGGGCGATTGAATGAGCAGTTCTTC.